The rows below give T cell receptor beta chains drawn from one sample of a study of shared clonotypes between healthy human individuals. Sequencing used immunoSEQ multiplex PCR; TCRdb keeps in-frame clones, though not all of them. The sample shows a few million clones, around nine tenths of them seen only once. The sequenced sample consisted of naive CD4+ T cells sorted from blood. Source of these receptors: a man between 18 and 35 years old in good health. Both conserved end residues are trimmed from each CDR3.

>TRBJ1-1|TRBV19
ASSSRGIAEAF
>TRBJ2-7|TRBV6-5
ASSYSRGSGGYEQY
>TRBJ2-1|TRBV5-1
ASSLSGTGSYNEQF
>TRBJ1-5|TRBV19
ASSVGEFGSQPQH
>TRBJ2-5|TRBV2
ASSVGRSETQY
>TRBJ1-1|TRBV28
ASRLWTVGDTEAF
>TRBJ1-2|TRBV28
ASSPTQGQANYGYT
>TRBJ2-7|TRBV6-5
ASSGRDRNYEQY
>TRBJ1-1|TRBV6-5
ASSYPWAAGGESF
>TRBJ2-7|TRBV18
ASSPPGRGADEQY
>TRBJ1-2|TRBV5-1
ASSPESGGLGGYT
>TRBJ2-2|TRBV5-6
ASSLGPRYTGELF
>TRBJ2-2|TRBV28
ASSFFLYWPNTGELF
>TRBJ2-1|TRBV5-4
ASSFDQRVDYNEQF
>TRBJ1-1|TRBV10-3
AITPDRNTEAF
>TRBJ2-5|TRBV14
ASSPEETQY
>TRBJ2-3|TRBV19
ASSIGRQADTQY
>TRBJ2-7|TRBV14
ASSRGQGLYEQY
>TRBJ2-7|TRBV10-1
ASSVPGNS
>TRBJ2-2|TRBV6-1
AGRTPNTGELF
>TRBJ2-1|TRBV11-2
ASSLAGTGKHEQF
>TRBJ2-3|TRBV14
ASSSPGTWGDTQY
>TRBJ2-7|TRBV9
ASSPPGTLSYEQY
>TRBJ2-7|TRBV4-1
ASSQGGVAGLYEQY
>TRBJ2-3|TRBV10-3
AISDKGLSSTDTQY
>TRBJ2-7|TRBV28
ASRFRSYEQY
>TRBJ2-1|TRBV5-1
ASWDPLNNEQF
>TRBJ1-6|TRBV19
ASQRQGSNSPLH
>TRBJ1-1|TRBV30
AWSVSAPTEAF
>TRBJ1-4|TRBV30
AWRKQGASEKLF
>TRBJ2-7|TRBV6-6
ASRAAASYEQY
>TRBJ1-1|TRBV2
ASRGQGNTEAF
>TRBJ2-1|TRBV6-6
ASTPRGGSYNEQF
>TRBJ2-3|TRBV19
ASSIGRAFTDTQY
>TRBJ2-3|TRBV7-9
ASSLLKADTQY
>TRBJ1-1|TRBV7-9
ASSSPRTGVFEGTEAF
>TRBJ1-1|TRBV18
ASSLRGQGAVEAF
>TRBJ1-5|TRBV11-2
ASSLQSDQPRH
>TRBJ2-1|TRBV11-3
ASSLGATGINEQF
>TRBJ2-5|TRBV7-6
ASSRSPQGTQY
>TRBJ2-3|TRBV11-3
ASSFTASDTQY
>TRBJ2-1|TRBV4-3
ASSQVVGTGTYNEQF
>TRBJ2-3|TRBV5-1
ASSPSGGASGDTQY
>TRBJ2-5|TRBV18
ASSPGTKETQY
>TRBJ2-2|TRBV7-3
ASSSLAGLAGTLENTGELF
>TRBJ1-3|TRBV10-2
ASSEPGAGNTIY
>TRBJ1-5|TRBV5-5
ASSLGPPAGNQPQH
>TRBJ2-7|TRBV5-1
ASSPGGTTYEQY
>TRBJ2-7|TRBV5-1
ASSEGQEREQY
>TRBJ1-2|TRBV27
ASSLLGGEGGGYT
>TRBJ2-7|TRBV2
ASRSGGYEQY
>TRBJ2-5|TRBV7-8
ASSAGGAETQY
>TRBJ2-7|TRBV29-1
SVARVLEVEQY
>TRBJ1-1|TRBV19
ASSITPPAGRAF
>TRBJ1-5|TRBV10-2
ASSDRVSNQPQH
>TRBJ2-5|TRBV7-2
ASSLVQETQY
>TRBJ2-7|TRBV4-1
ASSPRVPILGEQY
>TRBJ2-7|TRBV19
ASSSHYEQY